Only a few counts were recorded for the clone carrying this TCR beta chain. Its antigen is still unknown. The investigators reverse transcribed all of the isolated RNA, so they sequenced expressed TCRB transcripts. TCRdb's copy holds only in-frame clones and misses some; the assay was immunoSEQ multiplex PCR. This table has roughly 330,000 clones, around 10% appearing once. The data belong to a study of beta chain features in type 1 diabetes. Overall study findings and caveats: VDJ junctions from patients with type 1 diabetes contained fewer insertions and more deletions.

The V gene end was trimmed by 8 bases and the J gene end by 6 bases; junction bases not matched to a gene: 7. The CDR3 spans 13 residues. The V gene's germline CDR1 is MDHEN and CDR2 SYDVKM. Via CD45RO/CCR7/CD25/CD127/CD95/CD27, cells of the CD4+ naive, central memory, regulatory and stem cell-like memory subsets were sorted. The sequenced sample consisted of naive CD4+ T cells from blood. This receptor was identified in a woman in her 30s in good health. The chain combines TRBV28 with TRBJ1-2; 9 bases fit TRBD1. The CDR3: CASCSGTGNGYTF. DNA of the CDR3: TGTGCCAGCTGTTCCGGGACAGGGAATGGCTACACCTTC.